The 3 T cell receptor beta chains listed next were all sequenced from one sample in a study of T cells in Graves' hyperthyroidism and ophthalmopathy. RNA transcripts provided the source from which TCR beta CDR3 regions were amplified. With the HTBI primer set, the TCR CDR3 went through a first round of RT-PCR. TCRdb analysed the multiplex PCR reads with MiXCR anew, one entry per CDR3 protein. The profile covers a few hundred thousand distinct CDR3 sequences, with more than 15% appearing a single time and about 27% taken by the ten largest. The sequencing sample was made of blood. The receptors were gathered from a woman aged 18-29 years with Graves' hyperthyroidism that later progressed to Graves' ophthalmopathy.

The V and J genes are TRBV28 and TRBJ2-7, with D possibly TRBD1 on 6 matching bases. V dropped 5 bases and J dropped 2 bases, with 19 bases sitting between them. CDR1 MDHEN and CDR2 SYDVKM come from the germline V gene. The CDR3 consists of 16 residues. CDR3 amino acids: CASSQAWDKKTYEQYF. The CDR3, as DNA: TGTGCCAGCAGTCAAGCCTGGGACAAAAAAACCTACGAGCAGTACTTC.

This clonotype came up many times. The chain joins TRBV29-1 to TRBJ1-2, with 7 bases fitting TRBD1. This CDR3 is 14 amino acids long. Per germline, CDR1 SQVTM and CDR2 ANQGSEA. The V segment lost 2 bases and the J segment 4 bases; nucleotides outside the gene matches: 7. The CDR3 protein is CSVEIWDRVYGYTF. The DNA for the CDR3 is TGCAGCGTTGAAATTTGGGACAGAGTCTATGGCTACACCTTC.

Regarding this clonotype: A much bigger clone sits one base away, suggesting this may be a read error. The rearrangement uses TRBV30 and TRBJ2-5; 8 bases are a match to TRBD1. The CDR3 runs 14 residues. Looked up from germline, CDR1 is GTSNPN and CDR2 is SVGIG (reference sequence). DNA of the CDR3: TGTGCCTGGAGTGCCGGGACAGGAAGGGAGAGCCAGTACTTC. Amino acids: CAWSAGTGRESQYF.